These T cell receptor beta chains were read from a single sample in a study of shared clonotypes between healthy human individuals. Profiled with immunoSEQ multiplex PCR; TCRdb holds only in-frame clones, not every one. The data contain roughly 1,600,000 clones, about 98.5% of them singletons. The sample consisted of naive CD4+ T cells sorted from blood. Source of these receptors: a man aged 25 to 40 in good health. Both conserved end residues are part of each CDR3. The D gene is left open where the match is weak.

J,V,D,DNA,CDR3
TRBJ1-1,TRBV9,-,TGTGCCAGCAGCGTAGCCACCCCCCTTGGGGGACGCACTGAAGCTTTCTTT,CASSVATPLGGRTEAFF
TRBJ2-7,TRBV2,-,TGTGCCAGCAGTACAGGGCCTAACGAGCAGTACTTC,CASSTGPNEQYF
TRBJ2-7,TRBV6-1,TRBD2,TGTGCCAGCAGGGCTAGCGGTTCCTACGAGCAGTACTTC,CASRASGSYEQYF
TRBJ2-7,TRBV5-5,-,TGTGCCAGCAGCAAGGGAGTCAGCTACGAGCAGTACTTC,CASSKGVSYEQYF
TRBJ2-1,TRBV5-1,TRBD2,TGCGCCAGCAGCCCGCTAGCGGGAGTCAATGAGCAGTTCTTC,CASSPLAGVNEQFF
TRBJ2-7,TRBV6-5,-,TGTGCCAGCAGCCAATATAACCGGGGAACCTACGAGCAGTACTTC,CASSQYNRGTYEQYF
TRBJ2-2,TRBV25-1,TRBD2,TGTGCCAGCAGTGAATCTAGGGGGACTAGCGGGTACACCGGGGAGCTGTTTTTT,CASSESRGTSGYTGELFF
TRBJ2-1,TRBV11-2,-,TGTGCCAGCAGCAAAGGGGCGGGTCTAGGCCTTGAGCAGTTCTTC,CASSKGAGLGLEQFF
TRBJ1-2,TRBV5-5,-,TGTGCCAGCAGCTTGGGGCCGGACAGCCTCTATGGCTACACCTTC,CASSLGPDSLYGYTF
TRBJ2-6,TRBV8-2,-,TGTGGCATGGGTCATATAACACAAAGTCGGGCCAACGTCCTGACTTTC,CGMGHITQSRANVLTF
TRBJ2-2,TRBV11-2,-,TGTGCCAGCAGCTTAGGGCTGGCCTCCACCGGGGAGCTGTTTTTT,CASSLGLASTGELFF
TRBJ2-3,TRBV5-1,TRBD1,TGCGCCAGCGATCAGGGCGGGACAGGATACACAGATACGCAGTATTTT,CASDQGGTGYTDTQYF
TRBJ2-7,TRBV25-1,TRBD1,TGTGCCAGCAGATCCCGGACAGGGGGCTACGAGCAGTACTTC,CASRSRTGGYEQYF